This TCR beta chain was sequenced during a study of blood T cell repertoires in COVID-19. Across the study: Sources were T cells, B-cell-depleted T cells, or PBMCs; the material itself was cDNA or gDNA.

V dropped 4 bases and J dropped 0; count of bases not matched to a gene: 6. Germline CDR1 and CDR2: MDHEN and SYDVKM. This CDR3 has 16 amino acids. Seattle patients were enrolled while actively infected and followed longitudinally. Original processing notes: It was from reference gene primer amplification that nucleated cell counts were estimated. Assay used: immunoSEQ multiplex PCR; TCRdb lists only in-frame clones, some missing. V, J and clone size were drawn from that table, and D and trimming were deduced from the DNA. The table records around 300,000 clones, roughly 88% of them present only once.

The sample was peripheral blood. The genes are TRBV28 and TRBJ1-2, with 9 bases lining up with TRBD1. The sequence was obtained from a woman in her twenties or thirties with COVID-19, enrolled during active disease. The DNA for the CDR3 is TGTGCCAGCAGTTCCGGACAGGGGTATTCTAACTATGGCTACACCTTC. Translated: CASSSGQGYSNYGYTF.